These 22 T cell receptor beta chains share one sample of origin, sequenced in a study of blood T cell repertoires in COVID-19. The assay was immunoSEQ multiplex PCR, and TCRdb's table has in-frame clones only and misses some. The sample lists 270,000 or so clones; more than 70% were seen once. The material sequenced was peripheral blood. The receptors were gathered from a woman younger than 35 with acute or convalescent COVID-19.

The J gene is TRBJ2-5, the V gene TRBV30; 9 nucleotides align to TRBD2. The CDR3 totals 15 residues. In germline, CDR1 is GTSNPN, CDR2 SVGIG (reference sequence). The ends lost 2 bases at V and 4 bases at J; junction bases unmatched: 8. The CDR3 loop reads CAWSKIAGVRETQYF. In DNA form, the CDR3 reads TGTGCCTGGAGTAAAATAGCGGGAGTACGAGAGACCCAGTACTTC.

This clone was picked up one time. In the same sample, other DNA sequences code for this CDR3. The CDR3 is CASSPDRVNTEAFF. For the CDR3, the DNA is TGTGCCAGCTCACCAGACAGGGTGAACACTGAAGCTTTCTTT. The rearrangement joins TRBV18 to TRBJ1-1; 7 positions match TRBD1. The V segment lost 2 bases and the J segment 0 bases; nucleotides outside the gene matches: 0. Germline CDR1 and CDR2: KGHSH and LQKENI. There are 14 residues in the CDR3.

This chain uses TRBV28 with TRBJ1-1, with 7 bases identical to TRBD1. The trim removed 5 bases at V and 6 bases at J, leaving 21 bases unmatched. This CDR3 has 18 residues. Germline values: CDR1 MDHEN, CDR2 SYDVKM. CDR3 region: CASSRRQGHVLEDPEAFF. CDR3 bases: TGTGCCAGCAGTCGTCGACAGGGCCACGTCCTTGAGGATCCTGAAGCTTTCTTT.

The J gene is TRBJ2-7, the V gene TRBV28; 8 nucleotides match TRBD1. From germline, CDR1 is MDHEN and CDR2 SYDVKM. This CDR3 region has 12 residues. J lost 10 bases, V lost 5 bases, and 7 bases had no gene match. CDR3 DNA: TGTGCCAGCAGTGTCGGGACAGGCCCCCAGTACTTC. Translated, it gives CASSVGTGPQYF. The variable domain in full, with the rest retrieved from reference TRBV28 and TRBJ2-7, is DVKVTQSSRYLVKRTGEKVFLECVQDMDHENMFWYRQDPGLGLRLIYFSYDVKMKEKGDIPEGYSVSREKKERFSLILESASTNQTSMYLCASSVGTGPQYFGPGTRLTVT.

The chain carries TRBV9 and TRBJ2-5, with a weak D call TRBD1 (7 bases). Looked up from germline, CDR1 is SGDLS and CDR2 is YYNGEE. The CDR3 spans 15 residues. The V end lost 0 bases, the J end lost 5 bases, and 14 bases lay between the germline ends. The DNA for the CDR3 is TGTGCCAGCAGCGTAGGAGGAGGGGGCCAGGAGACCCAGTACTTC. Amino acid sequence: CASSVGGGGQETQYF.

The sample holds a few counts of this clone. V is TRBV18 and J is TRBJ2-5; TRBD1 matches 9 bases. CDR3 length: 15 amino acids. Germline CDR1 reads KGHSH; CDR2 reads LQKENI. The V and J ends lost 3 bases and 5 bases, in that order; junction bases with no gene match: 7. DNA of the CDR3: TGTGCCAGCTCACCGCGGGGACAGGGTGGCGAGACCCAGTACTTC. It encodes CASSPRGQGGETQYF. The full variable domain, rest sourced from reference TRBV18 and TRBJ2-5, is NAGVMQNPRHLVRRRGQEARLRCSPMKGHSHVYWYRQLPEEGLKFMVYLQKENIIDESGMPKERFSAEFPKEGPSILRIQQVVRGDSAAYFCASSPRGQGGETQYFGPGTRLLVL.

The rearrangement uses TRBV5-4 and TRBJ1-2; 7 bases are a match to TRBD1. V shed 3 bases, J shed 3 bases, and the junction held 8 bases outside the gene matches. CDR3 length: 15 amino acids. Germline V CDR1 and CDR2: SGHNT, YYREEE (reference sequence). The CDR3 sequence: CASSSGQTGDYGYTF. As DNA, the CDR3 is TGTGCCAGCAGCTCGGGGCAAACAGGGGACTATGGCTACACCTTC.

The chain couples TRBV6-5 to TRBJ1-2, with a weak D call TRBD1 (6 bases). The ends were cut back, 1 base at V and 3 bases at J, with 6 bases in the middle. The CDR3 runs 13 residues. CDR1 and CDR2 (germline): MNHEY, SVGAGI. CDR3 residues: CASSYWTDYGYTF. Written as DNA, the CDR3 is TGTGCCAGCAGTTACTGGACAGACTATGGCTACACCTTC.

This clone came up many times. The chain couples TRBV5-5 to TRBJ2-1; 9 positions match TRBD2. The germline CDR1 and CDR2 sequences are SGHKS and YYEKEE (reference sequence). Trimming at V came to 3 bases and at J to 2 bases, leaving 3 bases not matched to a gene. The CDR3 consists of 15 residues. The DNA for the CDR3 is TGTGCCAGCAGCTCGACTAGCGGTGCCTACAATGAGCAGTTCTTC. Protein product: CASSSTSGAYNEQFF.

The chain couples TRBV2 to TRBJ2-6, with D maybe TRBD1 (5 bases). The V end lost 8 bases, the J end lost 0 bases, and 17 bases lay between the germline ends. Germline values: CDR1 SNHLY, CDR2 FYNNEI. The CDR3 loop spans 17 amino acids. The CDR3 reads CASGPRQGSSGANVLTF. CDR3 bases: TGTGCCAGCGGCCCCCGGCAGGGTAGCTCTGGGGCCAACGTCCTGACTTTC.

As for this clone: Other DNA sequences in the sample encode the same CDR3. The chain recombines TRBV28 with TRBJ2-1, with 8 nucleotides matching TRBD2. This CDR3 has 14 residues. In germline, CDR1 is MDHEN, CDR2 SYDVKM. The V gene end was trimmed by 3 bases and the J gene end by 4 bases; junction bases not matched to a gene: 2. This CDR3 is CASSLLAGYNEQFF. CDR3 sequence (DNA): TGTGCCAGCAGTTTGCTAGCGGGTTACAATGAGCAGTTCTTC.

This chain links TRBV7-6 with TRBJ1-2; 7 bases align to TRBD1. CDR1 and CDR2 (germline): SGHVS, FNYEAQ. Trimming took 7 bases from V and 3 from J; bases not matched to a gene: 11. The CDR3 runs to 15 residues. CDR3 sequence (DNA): TGTGCCAGCACCCCGGGGGCCGACAGGGACTATGGCTACACCTTC. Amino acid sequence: CASTPGADRDYGYTF.

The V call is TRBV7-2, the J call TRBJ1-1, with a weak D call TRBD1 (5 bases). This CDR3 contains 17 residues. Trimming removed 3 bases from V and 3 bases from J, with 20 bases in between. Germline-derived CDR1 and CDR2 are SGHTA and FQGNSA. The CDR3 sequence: CASSFRWQGLGYTEAFF. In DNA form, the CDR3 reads TGTGCCAGCAGCTTCCGATGGCAGGGACTCGGGTACACTGAAGCTTTCTTT.

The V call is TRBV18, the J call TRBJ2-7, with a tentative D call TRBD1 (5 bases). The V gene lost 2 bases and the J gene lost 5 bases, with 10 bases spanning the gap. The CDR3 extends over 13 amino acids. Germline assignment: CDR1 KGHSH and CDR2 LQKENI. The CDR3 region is CASSPARGDEQYF. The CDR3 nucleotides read TGTGCCAGCTCACCAGCTAGGGGCGACGAGCAGTACTTC.

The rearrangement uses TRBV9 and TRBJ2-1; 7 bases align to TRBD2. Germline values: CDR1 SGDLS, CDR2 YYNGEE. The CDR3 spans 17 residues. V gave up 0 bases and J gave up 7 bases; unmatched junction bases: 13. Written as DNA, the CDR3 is TGTGCCAGCAGCGTAGCTCCTAGCGGAGGCCCGTGGAATGAGCAGTTCTTC. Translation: CASSVAPSGGPWNEQFF. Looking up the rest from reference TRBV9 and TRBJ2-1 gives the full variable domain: DSGVTQTPKHLITATGQRVTLRCSPRSGDLSVYWYQQSLDQGLQFLIQYYNGEERAKGNILERFSAQQFPDLHSELNLSSLELGDSALYFCASSVAPSGGPWNEQFFGPGTRLTVL.

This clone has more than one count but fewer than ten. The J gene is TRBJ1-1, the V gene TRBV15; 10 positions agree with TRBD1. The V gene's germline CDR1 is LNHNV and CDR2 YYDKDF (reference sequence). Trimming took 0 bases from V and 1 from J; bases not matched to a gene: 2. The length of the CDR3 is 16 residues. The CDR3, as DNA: TGTGCCACCAGCAGAGACCGGACAGGGGGGAACACTGAAGCTTTCTTT. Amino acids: CATSRDRTGGNTEAFF.

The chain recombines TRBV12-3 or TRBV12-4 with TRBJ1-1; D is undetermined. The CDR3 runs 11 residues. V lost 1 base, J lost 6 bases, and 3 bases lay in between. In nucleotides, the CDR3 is TGTGCCAGCAGTTTAGGGCCTGAAGCTTTCTTT. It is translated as CASSLGPEAFF.

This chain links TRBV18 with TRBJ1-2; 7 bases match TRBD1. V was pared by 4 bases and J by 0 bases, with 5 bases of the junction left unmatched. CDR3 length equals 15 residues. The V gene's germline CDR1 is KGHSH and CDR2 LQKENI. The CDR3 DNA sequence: TGTGCCAGCTCACATCTCGACAGGGCTAACTATGGCTACACCTTC. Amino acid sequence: CASSHLDRANYGYTF.

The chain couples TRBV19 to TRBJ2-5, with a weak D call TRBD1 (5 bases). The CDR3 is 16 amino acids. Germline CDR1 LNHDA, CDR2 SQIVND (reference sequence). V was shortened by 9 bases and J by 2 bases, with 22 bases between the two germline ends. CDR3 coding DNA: TGTGCCAGCCCCTCGGGCAGGGAAGGTGGGCAAGAGACCCAGTACTTC. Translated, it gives CASPSGREGGQETQYF.

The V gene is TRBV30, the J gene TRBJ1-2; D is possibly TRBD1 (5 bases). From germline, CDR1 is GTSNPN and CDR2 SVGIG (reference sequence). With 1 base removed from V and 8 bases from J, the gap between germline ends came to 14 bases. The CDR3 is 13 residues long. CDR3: CAWSEGLSWGYTF. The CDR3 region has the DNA TGTGCCTGGAGTGAGGGACTTTCCTGGGGCTACACCTTC. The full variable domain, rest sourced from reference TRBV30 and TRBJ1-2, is SQTIHQWPATLVQPVGSPLSLECTVEGTSNPNLYWYRQAAGRGLQLLFYSVGIGQISSEVPQNLSASRPQDRQFILSSKKLLLSDSGFYLCAWSEGLSWGYTFGSGTRLTVV.

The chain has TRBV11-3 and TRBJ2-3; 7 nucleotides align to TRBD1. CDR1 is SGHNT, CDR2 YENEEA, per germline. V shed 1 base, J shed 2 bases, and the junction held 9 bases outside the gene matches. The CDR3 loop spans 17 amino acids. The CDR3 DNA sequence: TGTGCCAGCAGCTTAGGTCGTAGGGACAGCTTCACAGATACGCAGTATTTT. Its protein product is CASSLGRRDSFTDTQYF.

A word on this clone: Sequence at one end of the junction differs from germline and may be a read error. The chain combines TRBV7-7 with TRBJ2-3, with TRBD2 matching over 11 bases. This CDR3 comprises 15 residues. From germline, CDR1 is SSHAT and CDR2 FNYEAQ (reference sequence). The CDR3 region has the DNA TGTGCTAGCAGCCCACTAGCGGGAGGCACAGATACGCAGTATTTT. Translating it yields CASSPLAGGTDTQYF.